The rows below give T cell receptor beta chains drawn from one sample of a study of T cells after somatic rescue of genetic block. Assay used: immunoSEQ multiplex PCR; TCRdb lists only in-frame clones, some missing. Among around 67,000 clones, approximately 90% were seen once, and the ten largest hold less than 3.5%. Specimen: peripheral blood mononuclear cells (PBMCs). The origin of the receptors is a man under 40. The CDR3 runs from the conserved cysteine through the conserved F or W. D genes are given only for firm matches. Clone size is given for some rows only: seen once, a few or many times, or a class if the clone is expanded.

V: TRBV19
size: -
J: TRBJ2-1
D: -
CDR3: CASSIGHNEQFF
DNA: TGTGCCAGTAGTATTGGGCACAATGAGCAGTTCTTC

V: TRBV27
size: -
J: TRBJ2-7
D: TRBD2
CDR3: CASSLSGLGNEQYF
DNA: TGTGCCAGCAGTTTATCGGGACTAGGAAACGAGCAGTACTTC

V: TRBV4-1
size: -
J: TRBJ2-1
D: TRBD1
CDR3: CASSPGQGPNEQFF
DNA: TGCGCCAGCAGCCCGGGACAGGGACCCAATGAGCAGTTCTTC

V: TRBV28
size: few
J: TRBJ1-5
D: -
CDR3: CASSYEVGQPQHF
DNA: TGTGCCAGCAGCTACGAGGTTGGTCAGCCCCAGCATTTT

V: TRBV6-6
size: -
J: TRBJ2-7
D: -
CDR3: CASSLDRNYEQYF
DNA: TGTGCCAGCAGCCTCGACAGGAACTACGAGCAGTACTTC

V: TRBV4-1
size: -
J: TRBJ1-3
D: TRBD1
CDR3: CASRGTGTGSGEGAGNTIYF
DNA: TGCGCCAGCAGGGGGACGGGGACAGGGAGCGGAGAGGGCGCTGGAAACACCATATATTTT

V: TRBV5-4
size: -
J: TRBJ2-5
D: -
CDR3: CASSKEGLLQETQYF
DNA: TGTGCCAGCAGCAAGGAGGGACTCCTCCAAGAGACCCAGTACTTC

V: TRBV18
size: -
J: TRBJ1-1
D: -
CDR3: CASSPPGGSTEAFF
DNA: TGTGCCAGCTCACCACCCGGGGGGAGCACTGAAGCTTTCTTT

V: TRBV27
size: once
J: TRBJ1-2
D: -
CDR3: CASAELGAAANYGYTF
DNA: TGTGCCAGCGCCGAATTGGGGGCGGCGGCTAACTATGGCTACACCTTC

V: TRBV9
size: -
J: TRBJ2-7
D: TRBD2
CDR3: CASSVRGDYQAGEQYF
DNA: TGTGCCAGCAGCGTAAGAGGGGACTACCAAGCGGGCGAGCAGTACTTC

V: TRBV28
size: few
J: TRBJ1-5
D: -
CDR3: CASSVFGTRLGYSNQPQHF
DNA: TGTGCCAGCAGTGTCTTTGGGACTCGGCTTGGATATAGCAATCAGCCCCAGCATTTT

V: TRBV7-2
size: -
J: TRBJ2-2
D: -
CDR3: CASSFRDTNTGELFF
DNA: TGTGCCAGCAGCTTCCGGGACACCAACACCGGGGAGCTGTTTTTT

V: TRBV7-2
size: -
J: TRBJ2-7
D: -
CDR3: CASSSRATRYEQYF
DNA: TGTGCCAGCAGCTCCCGGGCAACGCGCTACGAGCAGTACTTC

V: TRBV28
size: -
J: TRBJ2-3
D: -
CDR3: CASSPDTAPGTDTQYF
DNA: TGTGCCAGCAGCCCCGACACAGCCCCGGGTACAGATACGCAGTATTTT

V: TRBV10-3
size: -
J: TRBJ1-2
D: -
CDR3: CAIRNDGGAAYGYTF
DNA: TGTGCCATCAGGAACGATGGAGGGGCGGCCTATGGCTACACCTTC

V: TRBV9
size: -
J: TRBJ2-2
D: -
CDR3: CASSVDLITGELFF
DNA: TGTGCCAGCAGCGTTGACTTAATCACCGGGGAGCTGTTTTTT

V: TRBV6-1
size: -
J: TRBJ2-7
D: -
CDR3: CASSDTINSYEQYF
DNA: TGTGCCAGCAGTGATACTATTAACTCCTACGAGCAGTACTTC

V: TRBV27
size: -
J: TRBJ2-6
D: -
CDR3: CASSSRVGYRLAGANVLTF
DNA: TGTGCCAGCAGTTCGAGGGTGGGGTACAGGCTGGCTGGGGCCAACGTCCTGACTTTC

V: TRBV11-2
size: -
J: TRBJ2-2
D: TRBD1
CDR3: CASSSPRTGVSGELFF
DNA: TGTGCCAGCAGCTCCCCAAGGACAGGGGTGAGCGGGGAGCTGTTTTTT

V: TRBV2
size: -
J: TRBJ2-2
D: TRBD2
CDR3: CASSPGGAGELFF
DNA: TGTGCCAGCAGTCCGGGGGGGGCCGGGGAGCTGTTTTTT

V: TRBV7-9
size: -
J: TRBJ2-7
D: -
CDR3: CASTGGLPTTRNYEQYF
DNA: TGTGCCAGCACCGGAGGATTGCCTACAACTCGAAACTACGAGCAGTACTTC

V: TRBV28
size: -
J: TRBJ1-3
D: TRBD1
CDR3: CASRPTTGDGDTIYF
DNA: TGTGCCAGCAGGCCTACAACAGGGGACGGCGACACCATATATTTT

V: TRBV6-6
size: -
J: TRBJ1-6
D: -
CDR3: CASSDGNSPLHF
DNA: TGTGCCAGCAGTGATGGGAATTCACCCCTCCACTTT

V: TRBV7-6
size: -
J: TRBJ2-1
D: -
CDR3: CASSPSQGLAYNEQFF
DNA: TGTGCCAGCAGCCCCAGCCAGGGGCTAGCTTACAATGAGCAGTTCTTC

V: TRBV5-1
size: -
J: TRBJ1-2
D: TRBD1
CDR3: CASSLDRGFGYTF
DNA: TGCGCCAGCAGCTTGGACAGGGGGTTTGGCTACACCTTC

V: TRBV2
size: -
J: TRBJ1-6
D: -
CDR3: CASRPSDSSYSPLHF
DNA: TGTGCCAGCAGGCCCTCGGACAGTTCATATTCACCCCTCCACTTT

V: TRBV19
size: -
J: TRBJ1-5
D: -
CDR3: CASSLDSNQPQHF
DNA: TGTGCCAGTAGTCTGGACAGCAATCAGCCCCAGCATTTT

V: TRBV15
size: -
J: TRBJ1-5
D: -
CDR3: CATSRDFRASRFYQPQHF
DNA: TGTGCCACCAGCAGAGATTTTAGGGCCTCGAGGTTTTATCAGCCCCAGCATTTT

V: TRBV6-1
size: -
J: TRBJ2-1
D: TRBD2
CDR3: CASTLAGNYNEQFF
DNA: TGTGCCAGCACGCTAGCGGGAAACTACAATGAGCAGTTCTTC

V: TRBV6-1
size: few
J: TRBJ1-6
D: -
CDR3: CASSQGTSEWSPLHF
DNA: TGTGCCAGCAGCCAAGGGACGTCGGAATGGTCACCCCTCCACTTT

V: TRBV7-9
size: few
J: TRBJ1-2
D: -
CDR3: CASSLPRQTANYGYTF
DNA: TGTGCCAGCAGCTTACCCCGACAGACAGCTAACTATGGCTACACCTTC

V: TRBV7-9
size: -
J: TRBJ2-5
D: TRBD2
CDR3: CASTLAGVETQYF
DNA: TGTGCCAGCACCCTAGCGGGAGTAGAGACCCAGTACTTC

V: TRBV2
size: few
J: TRBJ2-7
D: TRBD1
CDR3: CAKGGQGNEQYF
DNA: TGTGCCAAGGGCGGACAGGGGAACGAGCAGTACTTC

V: TRBV10-3
size: -
J: TRBJ1-4
D: TRBD1
CDR3: CAISLTGLDEKLFF
DNA: TGTGCCATCAGTCTGACAGGGCTGGATGAAAAACTGTTTTTT

V: TRBV28
size: -
J: TRBJ1-2
D: TRBD1
CDR3: CASSFGTAYGYTF
DNA: TGTGCCAGCAGTTTTGGGACAGCCTATGGCTACACCTTC

V: TRBV18
size: -
J: TRBJ2-3
D: TRBD1
CDR3: CASRRDRTDTQYF
DNA: TGTGCCAGCCGCAGGGACAGGACAGATACGCAGTATTTT

V: TRBV7-6
size: -
J: TRBJ2-2
D: -
CDR3: CASSSRVGLGIGELFF
DNA: TGTGCCAGCAGCTCCCGGGTGGGATTAGGCATCGGGGAGCTGTTTTTT

V: TRBV18
size: -
J: TRBJ2-1
D: -
CDR3: CASSPPTGGTHNEQFF
DNA: TGTGCCAGCTCACCACCGACGGGGGGCACCCACAATGAGCAGTTCTTC

V: TRBV4-3
size: -
J: TRBJ1-6
D: TRBD1
CDR3: CASSQVTGGENSPLHF
DNA: TGCGCCAGCAGCCAAGTTACAGGGGGCGAGAATTCACCCCTCCACTTT

V: TRBV28
size: -
J: TRBJ1-2
D: -
CDR3: CASSLRPREYGYTF
DNA: TGTGCCAGCAGTTTAAGGCCCAGGGAGTATGGCTACACCTTC

V: TRBV4-1
size: -
J: TRBJ2-5
D: -
CDR3: CASSQDGGLGETQYF
DNA: TGCGCCAGCAGCCAAGATGGGGGTTTAGGAGAGACCCAGTACTTC

V: TRBV19
size: -
J: TRBJ2-5
D: -
CDR3: CASRDGNQETQYF
DNA: TGTGCCAGTAGGGACGGAAACCAAGAGACCCAGTACTTC

V: TRBV6-6
size: -
J: TRBJ2-7
D: -
CDR3: CASSYWDSHDEQYF
DNA: TGTGCCAGCAGTTACTGGGACTCCCATGACGAGCAGTACTTC

V: TRBV11-2
size: -
J: TRBJ2-7
D: TRBD2
CDR3: CASSLFGTSGPEQYF
DNA: TGTGCCAGCAGCTTATTCGGGACTAGCGGGCCCGAGCAGTACTTC

V: TRBV6-1
size: -
J: TRBJ1-2
D: TRBD1
CDR3: CASKGQDFYGYTF
DNA: TGTGCCAGCAAAGGACAGGATTTCTATGGCTACACCTTC

V: TRBV7-9
size: -
J: TRBJ2-7
D: -
CDR3: CASSLWEGREQYF
DNA: TGTGCCAGCAGCTTATGGGAAGGTCGGGAGCAGTACTTC

V: TRBV28
size: -
J: TRBJ2-5
D: TRBD1
CDR3: CASSFGQGARETQYF
DNA: TGTGCCAGCAGTTTCGGACAGGGGGCGCGAGAGACCCAGTACTTC

V: TRBV10-2
size: -
J: TRBJ2-7
D: -
CDR3: CASSPTGPNEQYF
DNA: TGCGCCAGCAGCCCCACGGGGCCGAACGAGCAGTACTTC

V: TRBV4-2
size: -
J: TRBJ2-1
D: -
CDR3: CASSQDQRPHEQFF
DNA: TGTGCCAGCAGCCAAGATCAGCGGCCCCATGAGCAGTTCTTC

V: TRBV7-8
size: -
J: TRBJ2-7
D: TRBD1
CDR3: CASSLPRDRVNYEQYF
DNA: TGTGCCAGCAGCTTACCCCGGGACAGGGTAAATTACGAGCAGTACTTC

V: TRBV28
size: -
J: TRBJ1-6
D: -
CDR3: CASSYENNSPLHF
DNA: TGTGCCAGCAGTTACGAGAATAATTCACCCCTCCACTTT

V: TRBV27
size: -
J: TRBJ1-2
D: TRBD1
CDR3: CASSLRGRDSFGYTF
DNA: TGTGCCAGCAGTTTACGAGGGCGGGACAGTTTCGGCTACACCTTC

V: TRBV10-1
size: -
J: TRBJ1-4
D: -
CDR3: CASSAGPGTNEKLFF
DNA: TGCGCCAGCAGTGCGGGGCCAGGAACTAATGAAAAACTGTTTTTT

V: TRBV7-9
size: -
J: TRBJ2-7
D: -
CDR3: CASSLSLSEGQYF
DNA: TGTGCCAGCAGCTTAAGCCTATCCGAAGGGCAGTACTTC

V: TRBV2
size: -
J: TRBJ1-1
D: -
CDR3: CASRSLEAFF
DNA: TGTGCCAGCAGGAGTTTGGAAGCTTTCTTT